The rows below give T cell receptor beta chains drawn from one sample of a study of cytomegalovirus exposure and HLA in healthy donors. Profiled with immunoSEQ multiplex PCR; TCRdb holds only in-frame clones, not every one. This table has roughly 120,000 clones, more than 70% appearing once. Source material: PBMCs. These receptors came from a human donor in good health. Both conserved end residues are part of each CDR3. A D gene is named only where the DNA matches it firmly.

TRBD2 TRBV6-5 CASSLDRGEGDTQYF
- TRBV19 CASSAGSAGGTEAFF
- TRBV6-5 CASSNGNQAGYEQYF
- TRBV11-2 CASSPGGLENEQYF
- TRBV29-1 CSVEGQSNTEAFF
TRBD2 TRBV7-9 CATLPAGEYNEQFF
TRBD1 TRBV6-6 CASSKTGGADTEAFF
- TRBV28 CASRPSLTGEKAFF
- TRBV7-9 CASSLSPGSAQRTEAFF
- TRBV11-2 CASTPGTSFKETQYF
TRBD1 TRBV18 CASSPLGDSQETQYF
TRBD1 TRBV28 CASSGNRGGGYTF
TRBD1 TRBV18 CASSFRDSYGYTF
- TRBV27 CASSRGGSGYTF
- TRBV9 CASSVGGVNYEQYF
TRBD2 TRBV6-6 CASRGDYRETQYF
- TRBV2 CASSESSHLGSPLHF
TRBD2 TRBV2 CASSDGTVAGGPTDTQYF
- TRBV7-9 CASSGRGTEAFF
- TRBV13 CASSRSGWGGEAFF
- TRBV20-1 CSARRKFEAFF
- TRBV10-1 CASSEADLGLLSTDTQYF
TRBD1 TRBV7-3 CASSLTGDRSTGKLFF
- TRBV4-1 CASSQADRPSGYTIYF
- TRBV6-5 CATNEQGNEAFF
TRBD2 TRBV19 CASRAGQRGGSETQYF
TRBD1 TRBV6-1 CASSEYRGLNTEAFF
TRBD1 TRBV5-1 CASGTGGSYNEQFF
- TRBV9 CASSAPSGIRGNIQYF
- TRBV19 CASSVDSIQETQYF
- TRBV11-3 CASSLDRGTGELFF
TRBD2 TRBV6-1 CASSSLAGRDTQYF
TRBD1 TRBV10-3 CAIRRDSVISYEQYF
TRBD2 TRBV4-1 CASTSYSGGTDTQYF
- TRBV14 CASSPRSAGTQYF
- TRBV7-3 CASSPSRGTEAFF
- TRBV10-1 CASSESERHGYTF
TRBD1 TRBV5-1 CASSSGTGFSGNTIYF
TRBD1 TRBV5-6 CASRPDPGTGDPEAFF
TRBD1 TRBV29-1 CSVEMGQAVVNEQFF
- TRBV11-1 CASSETSFSGDTQYF
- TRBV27 CASSLSKGALEQYF
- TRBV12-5 CASGNELSTDTQYF
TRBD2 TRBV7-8 CASSGRTRAGGTSYKQYF
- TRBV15 CATSRGEGGLAKNIQYF
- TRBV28 CASIWQTNPGSNQPQHF
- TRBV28 CASSQYRDRQETQYF
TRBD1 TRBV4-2 CASSPGTDEQYF
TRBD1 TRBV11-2 CASSSRQGSTNEKLFF